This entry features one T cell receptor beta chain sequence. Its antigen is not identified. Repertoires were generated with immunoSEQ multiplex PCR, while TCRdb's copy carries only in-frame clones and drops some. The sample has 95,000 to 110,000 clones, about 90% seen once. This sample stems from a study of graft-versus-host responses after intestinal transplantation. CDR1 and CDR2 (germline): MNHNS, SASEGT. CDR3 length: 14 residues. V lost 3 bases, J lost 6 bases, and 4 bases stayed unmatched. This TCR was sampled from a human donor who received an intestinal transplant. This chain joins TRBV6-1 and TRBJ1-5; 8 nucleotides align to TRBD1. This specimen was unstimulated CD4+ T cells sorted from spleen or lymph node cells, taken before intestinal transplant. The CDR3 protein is CASSDGRGLQPQHF. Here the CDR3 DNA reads TGTGCCAGCAGTGATGGCAGGGGGCTTCAGCCCCAGCATTTT.